One sample yielded the 14 T cell receptor beta chains listed below, sequenced in a study of vaccination effects on CD4 cells after COVID-19 (dated by TCRdb to between 2021 and 2024). After less than 13 days of culture, CD4+ T cells were isolated with the EasySep CD4+ T cell isolation kit. These receptors lack a known antigen. The protocol used for the library was the immunoSEQ multiplex PCR assay. This immuneACCESS table, as held by TCRdb, lists in-frame sequences with V and J called but not all clones. Of the missing ones, under half trace to an unresolved V gene in checked studies; the others have no known cause. In this sample the table shows around 37,000 clones, approximately 75% of which occur a single time. The top ten constitute less than 3.5% of the sample. The source was CD4+ T cells from PBMCs cultured without peptide, collected before COVID-19 vaccination. These receptors were obtained from a human donor who received a COVID-19 vaccine.

In this sample, this clone turned up a few times. The genes are TRBV6-5 and TRBJ1-1; TRBD1 might be the D (5 bases). The CDR3 has 13 residues. Trimming removed 11 bases from V and 4 bases from J, with 17 bases in between. Looked up from germline, CDR1 is MNHEY and CDR2 is SVGAGI. CDR3 in DNA: TGTGCCGGCGCAGTAGGGAGGGGCACTGAAGCTTTCTTT. This translates into CAGAVGRGTEAFF.

V and J are TRBV27 and TRBJ1-5; 10 bases are a match to TRBD1. The V and J ends lost 6 bases and 4 bases, in that order; junction bases with no gene match: 3. The germline gives CDR1 MNHEY, CDR2 SMNVEV (reference sequence). The CDR3 has 14 amino acids. In DNA form, the CDR3 reads TGTGCCAGCAGCCAGGGACAGGGGAATCAGCCCCAGCATTTT. Its translation is CASSQGQGNQPQHF.

The chain links TRBV18 to TRBJ2-5; D tentatively reads TRBD1 or TRBD2 (5 bases each). V dropped 6 bases and J dropped 2 bases, with 10 bases sitting between them. Germline V gives CDR1 KGHSH, CDR2 LQKENI. The CDR3 spans 13 residues. Written as DNA, the CDR3 is TGTGCCAGCTCCCTTGGGGGACAAGAGACCCAGTACTTC. The encoded protein is CASSLGGQETQYF.

The chain has TRBV24-1 and TRBJ2-3; 8 nucleotides agree with TRBD2. Looked up from germline, CDR1 is KGHDR and CDR2 is SFDVKD. The CDR3 runs 14 residues. The V segment lost 4 bases and the J segment 11 bases; nucleotides outside the gene matches: 10. CDR3 sequence: CATSESQAGARQYF. The CDR3 DNA follows: TGTGCCACCAGTGAAAGCCAAGCGGGGGCCCGGCAGTATTTT.

The rearrangement links TRBV27 to TRBJ1-1, with no clear D. V was pared by 5 bases and J by 1 base, with 11 bases between. The CDR3 length is 14 residues. Germline V gene lookup returns CDR1 MNHEY and CDR2 SMNVEV (reference sequence). CDR3 sequence: CASSLVAGNTEAFF. The DNA of the CDR3 is TGTGCCAGCAGTCTCGTCGCAGGGAACACTGAAGCTTTCTTT.

The chain employs TRBV18 and TRBJ1-1; D call uncertain. V was shortened by 4 bases and J by 7 bases, with 13 bases between the two germline ends. Germline V gives CDR1 KGHSH, CDR2 LQKENI. The CDR3 length is 13 residues. The CDR3 coding sequence is TGTGCCAGCTCACTCCGGTTCCAGAGTGAAGCTTTCTTT. Protein sequence: CASSLRFQSEAFF.

This chain uses TRBV30 with TRBJ1-5; a possible D gene is TRBD1 (6 bases). CDR1 is GTSNPN and CDR2 is SVGIG in the germline V gene (reference sequence). The CDR3 spans 15 residues. V was trimmed by 2 bases and J by 3 bases, leaving 14 bases between them. The CDR3 nucleotides read TGTGCCTGGAGTCTGGGGGCGCGGGACAATCAGCCCCAGCATTTT. As protein: CAWSLGARDNQPQHF.

The V call is TRBV24-1, the J call TRBJ2-3, with TRBD2 matching 13 bases. Per the germline V gene, CDR1 is KGHDR and CDR2 is SFDVKD. V was clipped by 3 bases and J by 2 bases; unmatched bases: 7. CDR3 size: 18 residues. The CDR3 here is CATSDRMTSGRTTDTQYF. DNA for the CDR3: TGTGCCACCAGTGATCGCATGACTAGCGGGAGGACCACAGATACGCAGTATTTT.

The chain has TRBV6-1 and TRBJ1-6; 10 positions match TRBD1. CDR3 length equals 14 residues. The germline V gene has CDR1 MNHNS and CDR2 SASEGT. J was trimmed by 8 bases and V by 3 bases; bases with no gene match: 1. The CDR3 reads CASSETGGHSPLHF. DNA of the CDR3: TGTGCCAGCAGTGAGACAGGGGGCCATTCACCCCTCCACTTT.

This chain links TRBV28 with TRBJ1-1; no reliable D call. Germline V gives CDR1 MDHEN, CDR2 SYDVKM. Trimming pared 1 base from V and 2 bases from J, leaving 8 bases between. This CDR3 is built from 14 residues. CDR3 region: CASSLYGANTEAFF. In DNA, the CDR3 is TGTGCCAGCAGTTTATATGGAGCCAACACTGAAGCTTTCTTT. Based on the CDR3 plus reference TRBV28 and TRBJ1-1, the full variable domain is DVKVTQSSRYLVKRTGEKVFLECVQDMDHENMFWYRQDPGLGLRLIYFSYDVKMKEKGDIPEGYSVSREKKERFSLILESASTNQTSMYLCASSLYGANTEAFFGQGTRLTVV.

This chain connects TRBV19 to TRBJ2-4; weak D call: TRBD1 (5 bases). Germline loops: CDR1 LNHDA, CDR2 SQIVND (reference sequence). This CDR3 region has 13 residues. V lost 5 bases and J lost 5, with 10 bases in between. CDR3 coding DNA: TGTGCCAGTAGTGGCAGGGAAGAAAACATTCAGTACTTC. This sequence encodes CASSGREENIQYF.

This sequence joins TRBV7-9 and TRBJ1-4; D call uncertain. The CDR3 is 18 amino acids. The V end lost 0 bases, the J end lost 0 bases, and 14 bases lay between the germline ends. The germline gives CDR1 SEHNR, CDR2 FQNEAQ (reference sequence). The CDR3 DNA is TGTGCCAGCAGCTTAGCCGGGTCCCTCGGGGCAACTAATGAAAAACTGTTTTTT. Translating it yields CASSLAGSLGATNEKLFF.

In its sample, this clone was seen once. The V and J genes are TRBV19 and TRBJ1-1; the D gene is possibly TRBD1 (5 bases). CDR3 length: 17 amino acids. Germline CDR1 and CDR2: LNHDA and SQIVND (reference sequence). Deletions cut 5 bases from V and 0 bases from J, with 19 bases between. DNA of the CDR3: TGTGCCAGTAGTCCCCGGGGAAGGGGTATGATGAACACTGAAGCTTTCTTT. Translating it yields CASSPRGRGMMNTEAFF.

V gene TRBV2 combines with J gene TRBJ2-2; weak D call: TRBD2 (6 bases). Trimming removed 5 bases from V and 2 bases from J, with 15 bases in between. The CDR3 runs 16 residues. Germline CDR1 is SNHLY and CDR2 is FYNNEI. CDR3 in DNA: TGTGCCAGCAGTTACGACATGGGAGGTAACACCGGGGAGCTGTTTTTT. This translates into CASSYDMGGNTGELFF.